This record concerns one T cell receptor (beta chain) sequence. Its antigen is as yet unknown. Different DNA sequences within this sample yield the same CDR3. Here immunoSEQ multiplex PCR was the method, and the copy in TCRdb shows in-frame clones only, minus some. This table holds some 2,000,000 clones, roughly 96% found once. Germline trimming cut 0 bases from V and 7 bases from J; bases unmatched to any gene: 4. CDR1 is SGHRS, CDR2 YFSETQ, per germline. The CDR3 is 14 residues long. These data come from a study of shared clonotypes between healthy human individuals. In the study overall: The people who gave samples were two women and three men aged 18 to 49. CD4 naive cells filled three plates per donor, CD4 memory three, CD8 naive two and CD8 memory one.

Study findings and constraints: The naive CD4 repertoires of a handful of donors were compared, and approximately 5% of clonotypes were shared.

The chain links TRBV5-1 to TRBJ1-5; 7 nucleotides line up with TRBD1. Sequencing input: naive CD4+ T cells sorted from blood. Stated subset: CD45RA+ positively selected. This receptor was taken from a man between 18 and 29 years old in good health. This chain's CDR3 is CASSLGGGGQPQHF. CDR3 nucleotides: TGCGCCAGCAGCTTGGGAGGGGGCGGCCAGCCCCAGCATTTT.